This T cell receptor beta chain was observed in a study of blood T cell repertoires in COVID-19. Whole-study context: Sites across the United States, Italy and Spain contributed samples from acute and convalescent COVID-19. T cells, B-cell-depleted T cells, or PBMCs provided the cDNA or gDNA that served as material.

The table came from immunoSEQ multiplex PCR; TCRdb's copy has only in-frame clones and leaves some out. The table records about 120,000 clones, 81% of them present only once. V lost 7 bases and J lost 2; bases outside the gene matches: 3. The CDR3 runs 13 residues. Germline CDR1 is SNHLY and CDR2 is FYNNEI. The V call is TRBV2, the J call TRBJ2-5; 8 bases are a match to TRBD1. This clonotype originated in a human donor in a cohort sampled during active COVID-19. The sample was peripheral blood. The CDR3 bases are TGTGCCAGCAACCACAGGGGGCAAGAGACCCAGTACTTC. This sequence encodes CASNHRGQETQYF. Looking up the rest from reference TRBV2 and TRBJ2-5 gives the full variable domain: EPEVTQTPSHQVTQMGQEVILRCVPISNHLYFYWYRQILGQKVEFLVSFYNNEISEKSEIFDDQFSVERPDGSNFTLKIRSTKLEDSAMYFCASNHRGQETQYFGPGTRLLVL.